These 9 T cell receptor beta chains were sequenced from one sample in a study of OX40 agonist ivuxolimab in advanced cancers. Libraries were prepared by immunoSEQ multiplex PCR; TCRdb keeps only in-frame clonotypes and omits some of them. The sample contains some 27,000 clones, around four fifths of which appear only once. The material was CD4+ or CD8+ T cells sorted from blood, obtained in a trial of the OX40 agonist ivuxolimab. Source of these receptors: an adult with an advanced solid tumor such as melanoma, head and neck, liver or kidney cancer.

The rearrangement joins TRBV6-5 to TRBJ2-7; D remains ambiguous. The CDR3 is 13 residues long. Trimming cost V 7 bases and J 6 bases, with 16 bases left between them. Germline V CDR1 and CDR2: MNHEY, SVGAGI. CDR3 bases: TGTGCCAGCAAAGTGTGGCCATACTCCGAGCAGTACTTC. It is translated as CASKVWPYSEQYF.

This chain uses TRBV9 with TRBJ2-3; 9 bases agree with TRBD2. The ends lost 3 bases at V and 4 bases at J; junction bases unmatched: 6. Germline V gene data show CDR1 as SGDLS and CDR2 as YYNGEE. The CDR3 has 15 amino acids. For the CDR3, the DNA is TGTGCCAGCAGCGCCATAGCGGGGGCCCCAGATACGCAGTATTTT. Its protein product is CASSAIAGAPDTQYF.

Here the CDR3 DNA reads TGTGCCAGCAGTAGCACAGGGTTTTTAATCGGCACAGATACGCAGTATTTT. Residues: CASSSTGFLIGTDTQYF. This chain connects TRBV27 to TRBJ2-3, with a possible D match to TRBD1 (6 bases). The germline CDR1 and CDR2 sequences are MNHEY and SMNVEV (reference sequence). Trimming removed 5 bases from V and 1 base from J, with 19 bases in between. This CDR3 is 17 amino acids long.

This clone has just a few counts. The chain combines TRBV4-2 with TRBJ2-7, with D perhaps matching TRBD1 or TRBD2 (5 bases each). This CDR3 has 16 residues. The V and J ends lost 0 bases and 3 bases respectively, with 15 bases between them. Germline-derived CDR1 and CDR2 are LGHNA and YNFKEQ. Written as DNA, the CDR3 is TGTGCCAGCAGCCAAGATCGCGAGGGGCGGGTCTACGAGCAGTACTTC. Encoded protein: CASSQDREGRVYEQYF.

The genes are TRBV7-2 and TRBJ2-7; D remains unclear. Trimming cost V 4 bases and J 3 bases, with 7 bases left between them. The CDR3 runs to 12 residues. Germline V lookup: CDR1 SGHTA, CDR2 FQGNSA. This CDR3 is CASSSPSYEQYF. CDR3 coding DNA: TGTGCCAGCAGCTCCCCCAGCTACGAGCAGTACTTC.

This chain connects TRBV4-2 to TRBJ2-1, with TRBD2 matching over 10 bases. Germline V lookup: CDR1 LGHNA, CDR2 YNFKEQ. The CDR3 spans 16 residues. J was trimmed by 6 bases and V by 0 bases; bases with no gene match: 5. CDR3: CASSQEETSGLNEQFF. The CDR3 nucleotides are TGTGCCAGCAGCCAAGAAGAGACTAGCGGGCTCAATGAGCAGTTCTTC.

This chain's CDR3 is CASSETGDGLHQPQHF. The CDR3 coding sequence is TGCGCCAGCAGTGAGACGGGGGACGGATTACATCAGCCCCAGCATTTT. The chain is built from TRBV10-2 and TRBJ1-5, with D tentatively TRBD1 (5 bases). Germline V gene lookup returns CDR1 WSHSY and CDR2 SAAADI. Between the trimmed V and J ends, which lost 2 bases and 5 bases, there was a span of 16 bases. The CDR3 extends over 16 amino acids.

This chain links TRBV7-2 with TRBJ2-1; TRBD2 is a possible D gene (6 bases). In germline, CDR1 is SGHTA, CDR2 FQGNSA. V was shortened by 6 bases and J by 7 bases, with 13 bases between the two germline ends. The CDR3 length is 13 residues. CDR3 residues: CASSSGLQNEQFF. The CDR3 nucleotides are TGTGCCAGCAGTTCGGGACTCCAAAATGAGCAGTTCTTC.

The chain has TRBV5-4 and TRBJ1-2; D unresolved. The CDR3 contains 16 residues. Germline values: CDR1 SGHNT, CDR2 YYREEE (reference sequence). Trimming left V 4 bases short and J 3 bases short, with 19 bases between. CDR3 protein: CASSPGGVFGDYGYTF. CDR3 bases: TGTGCCAGCAGCCCGGGTGGTGTCTTCGGGGACTATGGCTACACCTTC. Based on the CDR3 plus reference TRBV5-4 and TRBJ1-2, the full variable domain is ETGVTQSPTHLIKTRGQQVTLRCSSQSGHNTVSWYQQALGQGPQFIFQYYREEENGRGNFPPRFSGLQFPNYSSELNVNALELDDSALYLCASSPGGVFGDYGYTFGSGTRLTVV.